This TCR beta chain was captured in a study of OX40 agonist ivuxolimab in advanced cancers. V was trimmed by 6 bases and J by 5 bases, leaving 10 bases between them. This CDR3 contains 13 residues. From germline, CDR1 is MNHEY and CDR2 SMNVEV (reference sequence). Method: immunoSEQ multiplex PCR; TCRdb's copy keeps in-frame clones and lacks some. The table has 50,000 to 70,000 clones, approximately 84% seen once; the top ten hold roughly 3.1%. The gene calls are TRBV27 and TRBJ2-2, with TRBD1 as a possible D gene (5 bases). The source of this sequence is an adult with an advanced solid tumor such as melanoma, head and neck, liver or kidney cancer. The specimen was CD4+ or CD8+ T cells sorted from blood, collected in a trial of the OX40 agonist ivuxolimab. The CDR3 sequence: CASSREVTGELFF. The DNA for the CDR3 is TGTGCCAGCAGCAGGGAAGTAACCGGGGAGCTGTTTTTT.